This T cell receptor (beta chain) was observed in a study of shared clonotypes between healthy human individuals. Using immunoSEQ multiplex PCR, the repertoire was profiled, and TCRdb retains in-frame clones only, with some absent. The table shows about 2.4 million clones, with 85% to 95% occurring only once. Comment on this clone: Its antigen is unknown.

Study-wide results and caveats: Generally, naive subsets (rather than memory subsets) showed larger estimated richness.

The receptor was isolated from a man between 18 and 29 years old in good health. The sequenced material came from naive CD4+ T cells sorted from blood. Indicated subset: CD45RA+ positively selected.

The CDR3 sequence is CASSPGQQLNSPLHF. CDR3 DNA: TGTGCCAGCTCCCCGGGACAGCAACTTAATTCACCCCTCCACTTT. The rearrangement links TRBV18 to TRBJ1-6; TRBD1 aligns across 7 bases. Germline loops: CDR1 KGHSH, CDR2 LQKENI. This CDR3 is built from 15 residues. J gave up 6 bases and V 6 bases, and 8 bases lay outside the gene matches. Full variable domain (remainder filled in from reference TRBV18 and TRBJ1-6): NAGVMQNPRHLVRRRGQEARLRCSPMKGHSHVYWYRQLPEEGLKFMVYLQKENIIDESGMPKERFSAEFPKEGPSILRIQQVVRGDSAAYFCASSPGQQLNSPLHFGNGTRLTVT.